The 12 T cell receptor beta chains below all came from one sample that was sequenced in a study of shared clonotypes between healthy human individuals. TCRdb's table, derived via immunoSEQ multiplex PCR, lists solely in-frame clones and lacks some. Here the sample spans 110,000 or so clones, around 68% being singletons. The specimen was memory CD8+ T cells sorted from blood. Subset defined: CD45RO+ cells pooled with CCR7-negative TemRA cells. The receptors stem from a woman aged 25 to 39 in good health.

The chain uses TRBV28 and TRBJ1-1, with 7 bases identical to TRBD1. This CDR3 is built from 15 residues. Germline CDR1 MDHEN, CDR2 SYDVKM. V lost 5 bases and J lost 8; bases outside the gene matches: 14. CDR3 sequence: CASSIRTGWNTEAFF. The CDR3 nucleotides read TGTGCCAGCAGTATTCGGACAGGATGGAATACCGAAGCTTTCTTT.

The chain joins TRBV25-1 to TRBJ2-7, with 8 bases identical to TRBD2. The germline CDR1 and CDR2 sequences are MGHDK and SYGVNS. V was clipped by 8 bases and J by 3 bases; unmatched bases: 9. This CDR3 is 14 amino acids long. CDR3: CASSGTRAGYEQYF. CDR3 bases: TGTGCCAGCTCCGGGACTAGAGCCGGCTACGAGCAGTACTTC.

The V call is TRBV5-1, the J call TRBJ2-7, with D perhaps matching TRBD2 (5 bases). Germline assignment: CDR1 SGHRS and CDR2 YFSETQ. V lost 5 bases and J 0 bases, leaving 15 bases between the germline ends. CDR3 length: 15 amino acids. The CDR3 bases are TGCGCCAGCAGAAGTTTAGGAGGAAGCTCCTACGAGCAGTACTTC. Protein: CASRSLGGSSYEQYF.

J is TRBJ2-1 and V is TRBV5-1, with D possibly matching TRBD2 (5 bases). V shed 0 bases and J shed 8 bases, with 18 bases lying between them. The germline V gene encodes CDR1 SGHRS and CDR2 YFSETQ. This CDR3 comprises 16 residues. The CDR3, as DNA: TGCGCCAGCAGCTTGGGGTACGGGAACGGATTCGATGAGCAGTTCTTC. Amino acids: CASSLGYGNGFDEQFF.

This clone has only a few counts. The chain couples TRBV6-1 to TRBJ1-4; 9 bases are shared with TRBD1. In germline, CDR1 is MNHNS, CDR2 SASEGT. The CDR3 runs 16 residues. V shed 0 bases, J shed 7 bases, and the junction held 6 bases outside the gene matches. Written as DNA, the CDR3 is TGTGCCAGCAGTGAAGCGCAAGGGACAGGGACTGAAAAACTGTTTTTT. Its protein is CASSEAQGTGTEKLFF.

CDR3 residues: CASSFSDGLGTYIGELFF. The CDR3 DNA follows: TGTGCCAGCAGTTTTTCCGACGGACTAGGGACCTACATCGGGGAGCTGTTTTTT. V is TRBV27 and J is TRBJ2-2, with 7 bases matching TRBD2. The germline V gene encodes CDR1 MNHEY and CDR2 SMNVEV (reference sequence). CDR3 length: 18 amino acids. V was clipped by 3 bases and J by 7 bases; unmatched bases: 17.

The J gene is TRBJ2-3, the V gene TRBV25-1, with 8 nucleotides matching TRBD2. Germline assignment: CDR1 MGHDK and CDR2 SYGVNS. This CDR3 region has 13 residues. V was pared by 10 bases and J by 3 bases, with 6 bases of the junction left unmatched. The DNA of the CDR3 is TGTGCCACTGTGAAGCGGGAGACAGATACGCAGTATTTT. Translated, it gives CATVKRETDTQYF. Full variable domain (remainder filled in from reference TRBV25-1 and TRBJ2-3): EADIYQTPRYLVIGTGKKITLECSQTMGHDKMYWYQQDPGMELHLIHYSYGVNSTEKGDLSSESTVSRIRTEHFPLTLESARPSHTSQYLCATVKRETDTQYFGPGTRLTVL.

CDR3 sequence (DNA): TGTGCCAGCAGTGCACGAGGGATTATCAATTCACCCCTCCACTTT. It yields the protein CASSARGIINSPLHF. The rearrangement uses TRBV28 and TRBJ1-6; D remains unclear. CDR1 is MDHEN, CDR2 SYDVKM, per germline. V was pared by 5 bases and J by 7 bases, with 15 bases between. CDR3 length: 15 residues.

The chain employs TRBV6-1 and TRBJ2-7; tentatively, D is TRBD1 or TRBD2 (6 bases each). Trimming left V 1 base short and J 5 bases short, with 15 bases between. Germline V gene lookup returns CDR1 MNHNS and CDR2 SASEGT. This CDR3 comprises 15 residues. CDR3 loop: CASSEDRVAGNEQYF. CDR3 bases: TGTGCCAGCAGTGAAGACAGGGTGGCGGGGAACGAGCAGTACTTC.

The J gene is TRBJ2-1, the V gene TRBV15; D is unresolved. Germline CDR1 LNHNV, CDR2 YYDKDF (reference sequence). The CDR3 totals 15 residues. Trimming removed 0 bases from V and 0 bases from J, with 6 bases in between. CDR3 DNA sequence: TGTGCCACCAGCAGAGATCGAATCTCCTACAATGAGCAGTTCTTC. Its translation: CATSRDRISYNEQFF.

On this clone itself: A single base is all that separates this from a far larger clone, so a read error is likely. This chain connects TRBV7-9 to TRBJ1-6; no clear D gene. The germline V gene encodes CDR1 SEHNR and CDR2 FQNEAQ (reference sequence). The ends were cut back, 3 bases at V and 9 bases at J, with 12 bases in the middle. The CDR3 consists of 14 residues. The CDR3: CASSLASASSPLHF. The CDR3 coding sequence is TGTGCCAGCAGCTTGGCGTCAGCTAGTTCACCCCTCCACTTT.

This clone was counted ten times or more. The chain has TRBV25-1 and TRBJ2-3; maybe TRBD1 (6 bases). The germline V gene encodes CDR1 MGHDK and CDR2 SYGVNS. This CDR3 is 15 amino acids long. Trimming stripped 4 bases from V and 2 bases from J, with 13 bases between. DNA for the CDR3: TGTGCCAGCAGTGCCCAGGACAGTACCACAGATACGCAGTATTTT. This sequence encodes CASSAQDSTTDTQYF.